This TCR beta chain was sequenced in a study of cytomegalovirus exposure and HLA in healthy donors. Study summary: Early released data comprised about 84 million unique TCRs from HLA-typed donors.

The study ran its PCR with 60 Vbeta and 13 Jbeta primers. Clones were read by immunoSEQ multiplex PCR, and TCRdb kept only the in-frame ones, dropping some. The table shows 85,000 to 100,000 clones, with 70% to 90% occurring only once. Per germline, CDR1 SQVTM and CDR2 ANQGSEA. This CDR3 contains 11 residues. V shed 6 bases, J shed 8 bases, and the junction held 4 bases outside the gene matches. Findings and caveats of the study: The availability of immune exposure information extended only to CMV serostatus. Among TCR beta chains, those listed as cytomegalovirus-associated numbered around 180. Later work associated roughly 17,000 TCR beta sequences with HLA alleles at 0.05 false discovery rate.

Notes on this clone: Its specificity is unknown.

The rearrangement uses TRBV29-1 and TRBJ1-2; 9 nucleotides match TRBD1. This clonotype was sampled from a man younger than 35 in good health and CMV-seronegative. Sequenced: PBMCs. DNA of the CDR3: TGCAGCGTCGGGACAGGGAAGGGCTACACCTTC. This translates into CSVGTGKGYTF. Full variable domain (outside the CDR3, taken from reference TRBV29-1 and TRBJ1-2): SAVISQKPSRDICQRGTSLTIQCQVDSQVTMMFWYRQQPGQSLTLIATANQGSEATYESGFVIDKFPISRPNLTFSTLTVSNMSPEDSSIYLCSVGTGKGYTFGSGTRLTVV.